This record covers a single T cell receptor beta chain. Its antigen is not known. This clone may be a read error of a much larger clone one base away. RNA transcripts gave rise to amplified TCR beta CDR3 regions. First-round RT-PCR targeting the TCR CDR3 was performed with the HTBI primer set. MiXCR, run by TCRdb on the multiplex PCR reads, gives a single entry per CDR3 protein. This table has hundreds of thousands of distinct CDR3 sequences, over 12% appearing once. This specimen comes from a study of T cells in Graves' hyperthyroidism and ophthalmopathy. Study-level findings and limits: Blood also held most thyroid clonotypes expanded beyond 0.001.

Under 3 months was the duration of disease in ophthalmopathy patients, who also had a Clinical Activity Score of at least 3 and a NOSPECS grade of at least 4. Patients having uncontrolled infection, another autoimmune disease, pregnancy or lactation were not included. The authors obtained PBMCs from 9 to 10 ml of fresh peripheral blood. This CDR3 comprises 17 residues. CDR1 is SGHAT, CDR2 FQNNGV, per germline. Material for sequencing was blood. The V and J genes are TRBV11-2 and TRBJ2-2; 7 bases agree with TRBD2. The sequence derives from a man in his forties or fifties with Graves' ophthalmopathy. CDR3 amino acids: CASSLGAGDLYTAELFF. CDR3 nucleotides: TGTGCCAGCAGCTTAGGCGCGGGAGATCTGTACACCGCGGAGCTGTTTTTT.